The rows below give T cell receptor beta chains drawn from one sample of a study of regulatory T cells in long-lasting Graves disease. Using its own MiXCR run on the multiplex PCR reads, TCRdb lists one record per CDR3 protein. This repertoire shows a few hundred thousand distinct CDR3 sequences, 23% found once; its top ten account for approximately 26%. The sample here was peripheral blood mononuclear cells (PBMCs), taken when the disease was refractory, from a patient treated with antithyroid drugs. The source of these receptors is a female donor with Graves disease. Each CDR3 is given with its conserved first and last residue. D genes are given only for firm matches. Clone sizes are given selectively: once, few, many, or a class where the clone is expanded.

j_gene,abundance,d_gene,v_gene,CDR3aa,CDR3nt
TRBJ2-7,many,TRBD1,TRBV7-9,CASSLGQGRNEQYF,TGTGCCAGCAGCTTGGGACAGGGGAGGAACGAGCAGTACTTC
TRBJ2-5,many,-,TRBV7-2,CASSLGYLPETQYF,TGTGCCAGCAGCTTAGGATACCTTCCGGAGACCCAGTACTTC
TRBJ2-1,-,-,TRBV5-1,CASSYGRSEQFF,TGCGCCAGCAGCTACGGACGGTCTGAGCAGTTCTTC
TRBJ2-2,-,TRBD1,TRBV6-1,CASSTRTGNTGELFF,TGTGCCAGCAGTACCAGGACAGGGAACACCGGGGAGCTGTTTTTT
TRBJ1-6,many,-,TRBV2,CASSDPGSPLHF,TGTGCCAGCAGTGACCCTGGCTCACCCCTCCACTTT
TRBJ1-2,-,-,TRBV5-1,CASSLGLNTFF,TGCGCCAGCAGCTTGGGTCTGAACACCTTCTTC
TRBJ1-1,-,-,TRBV12-3/TRBV12-4,CASSLAHSVFPEAFF,TGTGCCAGCAGTTTAGCGCATAGCGTCTTCCCTGAAGCTTTCTTT
TRBJ1-1,-,-,TRBV20-1,CSATRNMNTEAFF,TGCAGTGCTACCAGGAACATGAACACTGAAGCTTTCTTT
TRBJ1-5,-,-,TRBV6-5,CASSYHLNQPQHF,TGTGCCAGCAGTTACCACCTCAATCAGCCCCAGCATTTT
TRBJ2-3,-,TRBD2,TRBV29-1,CSGRRGGLDTQYF,TGCAGCGGTAGACGCGGGGGTTTGGATACGCAGTATTTT
TRBJ2-7,many,-,TRBV28,CASSLRTASYEQYF,TGTGCCAGCAGTCTCCGGACAGCTTCCTACGAGCAGTACTTC
TRBJ1-1,-,-,TRBV19,CASSIGRITGRTEAFF,TGTGCCAGTAGTATAGGTCGTATAACAGGGAGGACTGAAGCTTTCTTT
TRBJ1-1,many,-,TRBV7-6,CASSFPWGANTEAFF,TGTGCCAGCAGCTTCCCTTGGGGGGCCAACACTGAAGCTTTCTTT
TRBJ1-1,-,-,TRBV30,CAWSSVNTEAFF,TGTGCCTGGAGTTCGGTGAACACTGAAGCTTTCTTT
TRBJ1-1,few,-,TRBV9,CASSHNPAGFLNTEAFF,TGTGCCAGCAGCCATAACCCCGCGGGATTCCTGAACACTGAAGCTTTCTTT